Below, one T cell receptor beta chain is given with its context. This sample was included in a study of T cell changes during pregnancy in multiple sclerosis. Produced via immunoSEQ multiplex PCR; TCRdb's table is partial and in-frame only. The table shows 29,000 or so clones, with about nine tenths occurring only once. The CDR3 sequence is 15 residues long. Losses at the gene ends were 4 bases for V and 5 bases for J; bases not matched to a gene: 10. Germline V gene lookup returns CDR1 SGHRS and CDR2 YFSETQ. The starting material was CD8+ T cells from peripheral blood mononuclear cells, obtained after pregnancy. The sequence came from a female donor with multiple sclerosis, enrolled in a pregnancy study. The V and J genes are TRBV5-1 and TRBJ1-1, with 8 bases fitting TRBD1. For the CDR3, the DNA is TGCGCCAGCAGCCCGGACAGGGCATACGGGACTGAAGCTTTCTTT. Translation gives CASSPDRAYGTEAFF.